The 28 T cell receptor beta chains reported below all come from one sample, sequenced in a study of blood T cell repertoires in COVID-19 (dated by TCRdb to the early 2020s). The library was produced with the immunoSEQ multiplex PCR assay. TCRdb obtained this table from immuneACCESS and retained in-frame rearrangements with V and J assigned. These tables miss some clones; where compared with another copy, unresolved V genes account for less than half of the shortfall, and the remainder is unexplained. This sample holds around 60,000 clones; roughly 80% were observed only once. The leading ten clones occupy 5% to 6.5% of the sample. Material for sequencing was peripheral blood. These receptors came from a man between 70 and 80 years old with acute or convalescent COVID-19.

This clone has only a few counts. The chain joins TRBV3-1 (or the pseudogene TRBV3-2) to TRBJ1-5; tentative D call: TRBD1 (6 bases). V dropped 6 bases and J dropped 0 bases, with 9 bases sitting between them. This CDR3 has 14 residues. Germline V CDR1 and CDR2: LGHDT, YNNKEL (reference sequence). In DNA form, the CDR3 reads TGTGCCAGCAGTCTCAGGGGTAGCAATCAGCCCCAGCATTTT. It specifies CASSLRGSNQPQHF.

This clone was observed once. The rearrangement uses TRBV29-1 and TRBJ2-5; 10 positions match TRBD2. This CDR3 region has 12 residues. With V trimmed by 4 bases and J by 5 bases, 1 base remained unmatched. Germline V gene lookup returns CDR1 SQVTM and CDR2 ANQGSEA. The CDR3 here is CSVVGLAETQYF. The CDR3, as DNA: TGCAGCGTTGTGGGACTAGCGGAGACCCAGTACTTC. The whole variable domain, filled in from reference TRBV29-1 and TRBJ2-5, reads SAVISQKPSRDICQRGTSLTIQCQVDSQVTMMFWYRQQPGQSLTLIATANQGSEATYESGFVIDKFPISRPNLTFSTLTVSNMSPEDSSIYLCSVVGLAETQYFGPGTRLLVL.

Comments on this clone: The identical CDR3 is also encoded by other nucleotide sequences in the sample. The chain employs TRBV6-5 and TRBJ2-7; no firm D call. CDR1 is MNHEY, CDR2 SVGAGI, per germline. There are 11 residues in the CDR3. V gave up 4 bases and J gave up 7 bases, with 8 bases separating them. The CDR3, as DNA: TGTGCCAGCAGTTCCCCGTTAGAGCAGTACTTC. This gives the protein CASSSPLEQYF.

The chain combines TRBV5-4 with TRBJ2-1, with TRBD2 matching 12 bases. The V gene end was trimmed by 3 bases and the J gene end by 7 bases; junction bases not matched to a gene: 5. CDR1 is SGHNT and CDR2 is YYREEE in the germline V gene (reference sequence). CDR3 size: 15 residues. Here the CDR3 DNA reads TGTGCCAGCAGCTCCCGACTAGCGGGGGTGAATGAGCAGTTCTTC. This encodes CASSSRLAGVNEQFF.

The chain carries TRBV28 and TRBJ2-7, with TRBD2 as a possible D gene (5 bases). Trimming pared 11 bases from V and 5 bases from J, leaving 16 bases between. The CDR3 contains 12 residues. Germline CDR1 is MDHEN and CDR2 is SYDVKM. CDR3 in DNA: TGTGCCGGTGGGGAGTCTTACAACGAGCAGTACTTC. Its protein is CAGGESYNEQYF.

The chain is built from TRBV9 and TRBJ1-4, with TRBD1 matching over 7 bases. Germline V gene lookup returns CDR1 SGDLS and CDR2 YYNGEE. V was pared by 0 bases and J by 1 base, with 0 bases of the junction left unmatched. This CDR3 is built from 15 residues. The CDR3, as DNA: TGTGCCAGCAGCGTAGGACAGGGAACTAATGAAAAACTGTTTTTT. Protein product: CASSVGQGTNEKLFF.

The chain has TRBV7-9 and TRBJ2-1; 7 positions match TRBD1. The J segment lost 2 bases and the V segment lost 5 bases, leaving 3 bases of the junction unmatched. Germline assignment: CDR1 SEHNR and CDR2 FQNEAQ (reference sequence). The CDR3 loop spans 14 amino acids. The CDR3 sequence is CASSPGQAYNEQFF. The CDR3, as DNA: TGTGCCAGCAGCCCAGGACAGGCCTACAATGAGCAGTTCTTC.

V gene TRBV4-1 combines with J gene TRBJ2-1, with D possibly matching TRBD2 (5 bases). The CDR3 runs 16 residues. Between the trimmed V and J ends, which lost 1 base and 0 bases, there was a span of 10 bases. Germline V lookup: CDR1 MGHRA, CDR2 YSYEKL. Here the CDR3 DNA reads TGCGCCAGCAGCCAAGTGAGGGCCAGCTCCTACAATGAGCAGTTCTTC. It yields the protein CASSQVRASSYNEQFF.

This rearrangement joins TRBV11-3 to TRBJ2-1; tentative D call: TRBD1 (6 bases). V gave up 5 bases and J gave up 4 bases, with 12 bases separating them. Germline V lookup: CDR1 SGHNT, CDR2 YENEEA. The CDR3 is 14 amino acids. CDR3 DNA: TGTGCCAGCAGCCCAGGGGATTCTTACAATGAGCAGTTCTTC. Protein: CASSPGDSYNEQFF.

V usage is TRBV7-6 and J usage is TRBJ1-1; TRBD1 aligns across 7 bases. J was trimmed by 1 base and V by 1 base; bases with no gene match: 6. Germline V lookup: CDR1 SGHVS, CDR2 FNYEAQ. This CDR3 is 16 amino acids long. The CDR3 sequence is CASSLDPRGANTEAFF. The CDR3 nucleotides read TGTGCCAGCAGCTTAGATCCCAGGGGGGCGAACACTGAAGCTTTCTTT.

The chain recombines TRBV5-1 with TRBJ2-2; D is uncertain. Trimming removed 0 bases at V and 4 bases at J, with 7 bases between. The CDR3 is 14 residues long. Germline V CDR1 and CDR2: SGHRS, YFSETQ. As DNA, the CDR3 is TGCGCCAGCAGCTTGGGGCCGGGCACCGGGGAGCTGTTTTTT. This translates into CASSLGPGTGELFF. The full variable domain, completed using reference TRBV5-1 and TRBJ2-2, is KAGVTQTPRYLIKTRGQQVTLSCSPISGHRSVSWYQQTPGQGLQFLFEYFSETQRNKGNFPGRFSGRQFSNSRSEMNVSTLELGDSALYLCASSLGPGTGELFFGEGSRLTVL.

This clone was detected only once. The rearrangement uses TRBV7-3 and TRBJ1-1; possible D gene TRBD1, 6 bases. Germline CDR1 is SGHTA and CDR2 is FQGTGA. The CDR3 has 13 residues. V was pared by 3 bases and J by 3 bases, with 8 bases between. CDR3 amino acids: CASSFSGDTEAFF. Here the CDR3 DNA reads TGTGCCAGCAGCTTTTCAGGGGACACTGAAGCTTTCTTT.

The rearrangement links TRBV13 to TRBJ2-7; D possibly corresponds to TRBD1 (5 bases). Looked up from germline, CDR1 is PRHDT and CDR2 is FYEKMQ (reference sequence). CDR3 length equals 12 residues. V was clipped by 8 bases and J by 3 bases, with 11 bases between them. The CDR3 coding sequence is TGTGCCAGCGGAAAGGGGATCTACGAGCAGTACTTC. Amino acids: CASGKGIYEQYF.

The chain recombines TRBV7-9 with TRBJ1-2; D is perhaps TRBD1 (6 bases). Trimming stripped 6 bases from V and 4 bases from J, with 9 bases between. The CDR3 spans 12 residues. CDR1 and CDR2 from the germline V gene are SEHNR and FQNEAQ (reference sequence). The CDR3 spells CASSRGTYGYTF. DNA of the CDR3: TGTGCCAGCAGTAGGGGGACCTATGGCTACACCTTC. Full variable domain (remainder filled in from reference TRBV7-9 and TRBJ1-2): DTGVSQNPRHKITKRGQNVTFRCDPISEHNRLYWYRQTLGQGPEFLTYFQNEAQLEKSRLLSDRFSAERPKGSFSTLEIQRTEQGDSAMYLCASSRGTYGYTFGSGTRLTVV.

The gene calls are TRBV28 and TRBJ2-7; TRBD2 is a possible D gene (7 bases). With 2 bases removed from V and 3 bases from J, the gap between germline ends came to 14 bases. From germline, CDR1 is MDHEN and CDR2 SYDVKM. The CDR3 length is 15 residues. The CDR3 protein is CASSLAGAPIYEQYF. CDR3 bases: TGTGCCAGCAGTTTAGCGGGGGCCCCCATCTACGAGCAGTACTTC.

V and J are TRBV5-1 and TRBJ2-5; 8 nucleotides align to TRBD1. Trimming took 5 bases from V and 1 from J; bases not matched to a gene: 13. Germline CDR1 SGHRS, CDR2 YFSETQ. There are 17 residues in the CDR3. CDR3 nucleotide sequence: TGCGCCAGCAGGCGGGCAGGGGGCGCGTCGGGCCAAGAGACCCAGTACTTC. Encoded protein: CASRRAGGASGQETQYF.

The chain recombines TRBV10-1 with TRBJ1-1, with D perhaps TRBD1 (6 bases). The CDR3 is made up of 13 amino acids. CDR1 is WNHNN, CDR2 SYGVQD, per germline (reference sequence). V dropped 6 bases and J dropped 4 bases, with 12 bases sitting between them. In DNA form, the CDR3 reads TGCGCCAGCAGACCCACAGGGTCCACTGAAGCTTTCTTT. As protein: CASRPTGSTEAFF.

V and J are TRBV5-6 and TRBJ2-5; 8 bases map to TRBD2. This CDR3 is 15 amino acids long. Per germline, CDR1 SGHDT and CDR2 YYEEEE. J was trimmed by 3 bases and V by 2 bases; bases with no gene match: 6. Here the CDR3 DNA reads TGTGCCAGCAGCTTAGCGGGGGCACTGAAAGAGACCCAGTACTTC. It yields the protein CASSLAGALKETQYF. Looking up the rest from reference TRBV5-6 and TRBJ2-5 gives the full variable domain: DAGVTQSPTHLIKTRGQQVTLRCSPKSGHDTVSWYQQALGQGPQFIFQYYEEEERQRGNFPDRFSGHQFPNYSSELNVNALLLGDSALYLCASSLAGALKETQYFGPGTRLLVL.

This clone was found once. Germline is not matched at one junction end, which may reflect a read error. The chain combines TRBV10-3 with TRBJ2-7, with 9 bases lining up with TRBD1. Germline loops: CDR1 ENHRY, CDR2 SYGVKD. The CDR3 is made up of 16 amino acids. The CDR3 loop reads CAIREYPGQGGYEQYF. The DNA for the CDR3 is TGTGCCATCAGGGAGTACCCGGGACAGGGTGGTTACGAGCAGTACTTC.

V and J are TRBV5-1 and TRBJ2-1; 10 positions match TRBD1. Unmatched junction bases numbered 6, after V lost 4 bases and J lost 8 bases. Per the germline V gene, CDR1 is SGHRS and CDR2 is YFSETQ. CDR3 size: 14 residues. This CDR3 reads CASSRTGGSDEQFF. For the CDR3, the DNA is TGCGCCAGCAGCCGGACAGGGGGTAGCGATGAGCAGTTCTTC.

The CDR3 reads CASMTSGGSRTQYF. CDR3 DNA: TGTGCCAGCATGACTAGCGGGGGGAGTAGGACCCAGTACTTC. The chain employs TRBV6-5 and TRBJ2-5, with 13 bases lining up with TRBD2. The CDR3 length is 14 residues. With V trimmed by 7 bases and J by 7 bases, 6 bases remained unmatched. The germline gives CDR1 MNHEY, CDR2 SVGAGI.

The V gene is TRBV18, the J gene TRBJ1-2, with 9 bases fitting TRBD1. Trimming removed 2 bases from V and 2 bases from J; junction bases left unmatched: 3. Germline V gene lookup returns CDR1 KGHSH and CDR2 LQKENI. The CDR3 extends over 15 amino acids. CDR3 residues: CASSPEGTGNYGYTF. As DNA, the CDR3 is TGTGCCAGCTCACCAGAGGGGACAGGGAACTATGGCTACACCTTC.

The V gene is TRBV2, the J gene TRBJ2-7; TRBD1 might be the D (6 bases). This CDR3 region has 12 residues. Trimming took off 5 bases at V and 7 bases at J, with 12 bases between the two ends. Germline V gene data show CDR1 as SNHLY and CDR2 as FYNNEI. CDR3 in amino acids: CASSSGQREQYF. CDR3 coding DNA: TGTGCCAGCAGTTCGGGACAACGGGAGCAGTACTTC.

V usage is TRBV7-3 and J usage is TRBJ1-2; TRBD1 matches at 8 bases. V lost 5 bases and J lost 13; bases outside the gene matches: 9. This CDR3 comprises 12 residues. In germline, CDR1 is SGHTA, CDR2 FQGTGA. The CDR3: CASSPGQGVRTF. For the CDR3, the DNA is TGTGCCAGCAGCCCTGGACAGGGTGTGCGCACCTTC.

The V and J genes are TRBV5-1 and TRBJ2-5; possible D gene TRBD1, 6 bases. Germline V gives CDR1 SGHRS, CDR2 YFSETQ. The V gene lost 4 bases and the J gene lost 1 base, with 11 bases spanning the gap. The CDR3 covers 14 residues. Here the CDR3 DNA reads TGCGCCAGCAGCGCCCAGGGGCTCCAAGAGACCCAGTACTTC. Its protein is CASSAQGLQETQYF. The entire variable domain, with the rest obtained from reference TRBV5-1 and TRBJ2-5, is as follows: KAGVTQTPRYLIKTRGQQVTLSCSPISGHRSVSWYQQTPGQGLQFLFEYFSETQRNKGNFPGRFSGRQFSNSRSEMNVSTLELGDSALYLCASSAQGLQETQYFGPGTRLLVL.

The gene calls are TRBV7-9 and TRBJ1-5, with D possibly being TRBD1 (5 bases). The CDR3 sequence is 17 residues long. Germline lookup yields CDR1 SEHNR and CDR2 FQNEAQ (reference sequence). Trimming shortened V by 1 base and J by 4 bases, and 17 bases separated the two germline ends. CDR3 sequence (DNA): TGTGCCAGCAGCTTAGGAGGGAGGGGCAGGAGGAATCAGCCCCAGCATTTT. Protein: CASSLGGRGRRNQPQHF.

The chain uses TRBV5-1 and TRBJ2-5; TRBD2 aligns across 11 bases. Losses at the gene ends were 3 bases for V and 7 bases for J; bases not matched to a gene: 5. The length of the CDR3 is 14 residues. Germline V CDR1 and CDR2: SGHRS, YFSETQ. The CDR3 spells CASSSNLAGGTQYF. The DNA of the CDR3 is TGCGCCAGCAGCTCCAACCTAGCGGGGGGGACCCAGTACTTC.

This rearrangement joins TRBV2 to TRBJ1-6; 8 nucleotides agree with TRBD1. This CDR3 is built from 13 residues. After removal of 8 bases from V and 9 bases from J, the junction contained 6 bases not matched to a gene. Germline assignment: CDR1 SNHLY and CDR2 FYNNEI. In DNA, the CDR3 is TGTGCCAGCCTCGGACAGGGTTTTTCACCCCTCCACTTT. It is translated as CASLGQGFSPLHF.